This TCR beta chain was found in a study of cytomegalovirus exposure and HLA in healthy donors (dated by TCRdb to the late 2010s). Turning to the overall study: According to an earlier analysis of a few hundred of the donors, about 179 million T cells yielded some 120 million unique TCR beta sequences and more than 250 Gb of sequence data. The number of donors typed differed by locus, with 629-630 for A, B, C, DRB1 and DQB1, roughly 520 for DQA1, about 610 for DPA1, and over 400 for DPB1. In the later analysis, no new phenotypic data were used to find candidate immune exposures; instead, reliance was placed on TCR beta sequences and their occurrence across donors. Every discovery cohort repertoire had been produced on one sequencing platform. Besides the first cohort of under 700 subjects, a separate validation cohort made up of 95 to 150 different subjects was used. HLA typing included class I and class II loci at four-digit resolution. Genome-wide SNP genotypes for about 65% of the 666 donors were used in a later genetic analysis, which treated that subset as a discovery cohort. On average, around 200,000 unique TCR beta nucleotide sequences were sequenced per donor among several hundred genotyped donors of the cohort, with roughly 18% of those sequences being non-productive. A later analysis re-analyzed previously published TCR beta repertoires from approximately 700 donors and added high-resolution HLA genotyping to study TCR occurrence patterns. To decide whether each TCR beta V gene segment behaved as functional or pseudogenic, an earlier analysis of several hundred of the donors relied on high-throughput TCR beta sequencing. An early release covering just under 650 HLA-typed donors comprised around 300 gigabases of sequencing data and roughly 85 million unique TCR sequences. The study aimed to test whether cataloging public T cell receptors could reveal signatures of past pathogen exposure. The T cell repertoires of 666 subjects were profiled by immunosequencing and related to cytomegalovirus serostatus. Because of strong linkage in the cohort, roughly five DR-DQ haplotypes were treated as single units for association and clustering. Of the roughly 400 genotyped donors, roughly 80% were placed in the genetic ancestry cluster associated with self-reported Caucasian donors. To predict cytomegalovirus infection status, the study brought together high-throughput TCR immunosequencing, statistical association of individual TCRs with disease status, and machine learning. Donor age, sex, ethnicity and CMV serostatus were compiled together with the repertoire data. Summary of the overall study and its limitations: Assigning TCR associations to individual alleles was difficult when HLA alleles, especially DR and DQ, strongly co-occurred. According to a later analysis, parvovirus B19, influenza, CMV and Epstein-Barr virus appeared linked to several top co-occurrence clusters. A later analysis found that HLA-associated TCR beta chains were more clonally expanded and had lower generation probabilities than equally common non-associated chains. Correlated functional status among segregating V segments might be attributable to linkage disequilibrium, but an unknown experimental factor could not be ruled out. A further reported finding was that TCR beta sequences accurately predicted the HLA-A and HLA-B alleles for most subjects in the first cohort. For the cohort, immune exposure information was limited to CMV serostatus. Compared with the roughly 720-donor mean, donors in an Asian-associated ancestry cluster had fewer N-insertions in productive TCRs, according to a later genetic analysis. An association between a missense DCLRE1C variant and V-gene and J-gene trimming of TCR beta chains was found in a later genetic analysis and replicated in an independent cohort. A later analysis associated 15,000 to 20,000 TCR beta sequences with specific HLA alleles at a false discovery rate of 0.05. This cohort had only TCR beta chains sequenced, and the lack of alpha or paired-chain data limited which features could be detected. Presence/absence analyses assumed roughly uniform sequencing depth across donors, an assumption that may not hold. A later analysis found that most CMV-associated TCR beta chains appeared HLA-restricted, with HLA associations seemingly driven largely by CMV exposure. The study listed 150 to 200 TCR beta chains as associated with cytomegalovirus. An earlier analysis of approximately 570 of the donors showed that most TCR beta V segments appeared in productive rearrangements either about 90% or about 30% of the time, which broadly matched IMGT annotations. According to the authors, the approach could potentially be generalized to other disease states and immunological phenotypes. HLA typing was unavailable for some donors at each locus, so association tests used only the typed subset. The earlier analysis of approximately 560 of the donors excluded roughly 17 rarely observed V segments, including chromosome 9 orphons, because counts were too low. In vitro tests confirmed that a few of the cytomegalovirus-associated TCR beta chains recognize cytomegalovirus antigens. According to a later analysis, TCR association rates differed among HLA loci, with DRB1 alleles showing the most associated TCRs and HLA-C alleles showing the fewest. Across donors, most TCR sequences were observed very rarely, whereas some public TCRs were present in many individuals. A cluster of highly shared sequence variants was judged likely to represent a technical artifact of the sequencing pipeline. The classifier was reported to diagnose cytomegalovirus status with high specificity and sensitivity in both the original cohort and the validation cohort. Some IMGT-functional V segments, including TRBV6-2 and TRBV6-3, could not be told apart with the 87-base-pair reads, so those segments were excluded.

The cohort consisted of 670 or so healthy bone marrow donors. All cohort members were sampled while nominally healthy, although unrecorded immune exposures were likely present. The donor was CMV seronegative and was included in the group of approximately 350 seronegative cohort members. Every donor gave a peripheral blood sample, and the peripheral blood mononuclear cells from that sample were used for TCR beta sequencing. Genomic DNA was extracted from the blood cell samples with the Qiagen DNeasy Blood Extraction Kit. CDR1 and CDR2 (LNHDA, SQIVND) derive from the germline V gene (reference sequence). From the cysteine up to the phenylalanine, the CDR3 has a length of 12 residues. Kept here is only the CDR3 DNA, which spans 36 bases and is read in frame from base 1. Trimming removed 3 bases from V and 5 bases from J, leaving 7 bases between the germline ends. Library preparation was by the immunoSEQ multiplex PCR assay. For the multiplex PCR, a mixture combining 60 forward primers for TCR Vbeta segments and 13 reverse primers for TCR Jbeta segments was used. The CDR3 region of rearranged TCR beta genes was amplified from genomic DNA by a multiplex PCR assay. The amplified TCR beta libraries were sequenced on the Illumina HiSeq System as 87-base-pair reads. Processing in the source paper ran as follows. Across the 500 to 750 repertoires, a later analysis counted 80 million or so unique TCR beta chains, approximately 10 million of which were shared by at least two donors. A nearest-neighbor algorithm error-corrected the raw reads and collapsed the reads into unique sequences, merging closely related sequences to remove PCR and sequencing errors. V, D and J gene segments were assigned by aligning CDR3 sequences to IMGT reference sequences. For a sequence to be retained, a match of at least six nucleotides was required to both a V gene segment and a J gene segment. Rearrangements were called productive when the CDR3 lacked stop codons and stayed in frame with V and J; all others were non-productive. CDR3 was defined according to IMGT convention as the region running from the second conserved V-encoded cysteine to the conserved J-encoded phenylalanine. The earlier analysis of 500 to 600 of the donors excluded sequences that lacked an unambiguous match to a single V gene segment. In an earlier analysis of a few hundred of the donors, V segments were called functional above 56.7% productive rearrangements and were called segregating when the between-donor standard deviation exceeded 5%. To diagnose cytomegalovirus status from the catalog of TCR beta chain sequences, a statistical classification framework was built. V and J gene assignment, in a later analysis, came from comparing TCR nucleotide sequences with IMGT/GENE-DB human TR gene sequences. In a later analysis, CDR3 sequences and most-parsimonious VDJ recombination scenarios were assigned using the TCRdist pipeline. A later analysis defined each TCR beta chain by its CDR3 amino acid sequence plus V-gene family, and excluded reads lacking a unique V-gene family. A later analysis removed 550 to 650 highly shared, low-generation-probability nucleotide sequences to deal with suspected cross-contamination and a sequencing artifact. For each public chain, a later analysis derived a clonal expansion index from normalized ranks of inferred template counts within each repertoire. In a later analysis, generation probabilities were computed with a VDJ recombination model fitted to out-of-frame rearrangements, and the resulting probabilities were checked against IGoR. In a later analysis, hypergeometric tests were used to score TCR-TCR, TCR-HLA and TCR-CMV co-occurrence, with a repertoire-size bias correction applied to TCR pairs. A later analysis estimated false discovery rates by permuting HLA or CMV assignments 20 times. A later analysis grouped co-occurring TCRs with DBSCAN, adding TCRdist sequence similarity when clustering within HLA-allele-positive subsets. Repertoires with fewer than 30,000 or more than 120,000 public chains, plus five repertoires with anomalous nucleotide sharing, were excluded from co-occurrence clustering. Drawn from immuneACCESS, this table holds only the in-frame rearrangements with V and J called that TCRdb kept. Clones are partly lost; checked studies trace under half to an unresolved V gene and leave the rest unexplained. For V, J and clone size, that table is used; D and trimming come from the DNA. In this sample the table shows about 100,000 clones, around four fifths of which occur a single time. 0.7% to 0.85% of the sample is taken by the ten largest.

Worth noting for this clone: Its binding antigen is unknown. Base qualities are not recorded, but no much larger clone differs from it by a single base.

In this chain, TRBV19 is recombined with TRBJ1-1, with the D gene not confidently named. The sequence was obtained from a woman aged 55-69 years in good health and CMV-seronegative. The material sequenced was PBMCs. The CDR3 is CASSISRTEAFF. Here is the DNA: TGTGCCAGTAGTATTTCTAGGACTGAAGCTTTCTTT.